The present T cell receptor (beta chain) was sequenced within a study of T-cell reconstitution after alpha-beta-depleted transplantation in children. During its preparation, the TCRbeta library received unique molecular identifiers. A single record per CDR3 protein comes from TCRdb applying MiXCR to the PCR reads. The sample yields fewer than 550,000 distinct CDR3 sequences, about 10% seen once. Findings of the study overall: There were some patients whose high TCRbeta diversity at day 60 came from surviving recipient T cells and thymic progenitors. It was reported that alpha-beta T cells came from several hundred expanded graft clones (about two months after transplant). Newly produced T cells mostly accounted for T-cell counts and diversity one year post-transplant.

Germline-derived CDR1 and CDR2 are SGHVS and FQNEAQ. CDR3 length: 14 residues. Trimming at V came to 6 bases and at J to 2 bases, leaving 3 bases not matched to a gene. The sample holds a few counts of this clonotype. Antigen: not known. The sequence was obtained from a female patient under 10 years old who had a stem cell transplant for aplastic anemia, so the T cells may come from the graft donor. The chain recombines TRBV7-8 with TRBJ2-7, with 11 bases that match TRBD1. Source: PBMCs, mostly from graft donor cells, taken 180 days after TCRalphabeta/CD19-depleted stem cell transplant. CDR3 DNA: TGTGCCAGCAGGTGGGGACAGGGGGCCTACGAGCAGTACTTC. Translation gives CASRWGQGAYEQYF.